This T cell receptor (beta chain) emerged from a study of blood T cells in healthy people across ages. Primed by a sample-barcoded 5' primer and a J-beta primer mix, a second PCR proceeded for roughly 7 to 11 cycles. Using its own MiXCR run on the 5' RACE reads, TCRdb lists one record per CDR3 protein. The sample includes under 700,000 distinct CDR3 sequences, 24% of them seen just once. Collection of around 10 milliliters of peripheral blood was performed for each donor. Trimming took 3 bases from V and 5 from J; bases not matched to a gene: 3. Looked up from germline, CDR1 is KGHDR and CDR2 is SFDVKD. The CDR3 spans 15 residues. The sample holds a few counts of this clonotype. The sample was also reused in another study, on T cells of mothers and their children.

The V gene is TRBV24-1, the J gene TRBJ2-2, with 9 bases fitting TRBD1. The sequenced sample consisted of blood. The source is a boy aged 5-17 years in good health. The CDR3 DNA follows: TGTGCCACCAGTGATCGGACAGGGGCAACCGGGGAGCTGTTTTTT. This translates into CATSDRTGATGELFF.